Listed below are T cell receptor beta chains from one sample, sequenced in a study of blood T cell repertoires in COVID-19. Sequencing used immunoSEQ multiplex PCR; TCRdb keeps in-frame clones, though not all of them. The profile covers some 100,000 clones, with roughly four fifths appearing a single time and roughly an eighth taken by the ten largest. The source material was peripheral blood. The source of these receptors is a human donor in a cohort sampled during active COVID-19. Each CDR3 is given with its conserved first and last residue. The order of the fields is D gene, J gene, V gene, clone size, CDR3 protein, CDR3 DNA. D genes are given only for firm matches. Clone size is shown for a subset of rows, as once, few, many or a class of expanded clone.

D: TRBD2; J: TRBJ2-7; V: TRBV10-3; size: few; CDR3: CAISESGGGRGEQYF; DNA: TGTGCCATCAGTGAGTCGGGCGGGGGGCGTGGCGAGCAGTACTTC
D: -; J: TRBJ2-5; V: TRBV7-8; size: few; CDR3: CASSLRGAYETQYF; DNA: TGTGCCAGCAGCTTACGGGGGGCCTACGAGACCCAGTACTTC
D: -; J: TRBJ1-5; V: TRBV19; size: -; CDR3: CASSAGLLHDPPQHF; DNA: TGTGCCAGTAGTGCTGGACTGCTCCATGATCCGCCCCAGCATTTT
D: -; J: TRBJ1-6; V: TRBV10-3; size: few; CDR3: CAISAGGLYSPLHF; DNA: TGTGCCATCAGCGCCGGGGGGCTTTATTCACCCCTCCACTTT
D: TRBD1; J: TRBJ2-2; V: TRBV7-9; size: -; CDR3: CASSRLTGYSGELFF; DNA: TGTGCCAGCAGCCGGTTGACAGGGTACTCCGGGGAGCTGTTTTTT
D: -; J: TRBJ1-6; V: TRBV25-1; size: medium-sized; CDR3: CASSRRSAPLHF; DNA: TGTGCCAGCAGTCGCCGGTCCGCACCCCTCCACTTT
D: -; J: TRBJ2-7; V: TRBV6-5; size: -; CDR3: CASSYSKNSYEQYF; DNA: TGTGCCAGCAGTTACTCGAAGAACAGCTACGAGCAGTACTTC
D: -; J: TRBJ2-1; V: TRBV6-2/TRBV6-3; size: -; CDR3: CASSYRGIAISEQFF; DNA: TGTGCCAGCAGTTACAGGGGGATCGCAATTAGTGAGCAGTTCTTC
D: TRBD2; J: TRBJ2-3; V: TRBV4-3; size: -; CDR3: CASSQQRGGTDTQYF; DNA: TGCGCCAGCAGCCAACAGCGGGGGGGCACAGATACGCAGTATTTT
D: TRBD1; J: TRBJ2-7; V: TRBV24-1; size: -; CDR3: CATSDRDRVYEQYF; DNA: TGTGCCACCAGTGATCGGGACAGAGTCTACGAGCAGTACTTC
D: -; J: TRBJ2-2; V: TRBV4-3; size: -; CDR3: CASSLSGQRNTGELFF; DNA: TGCGCCAGCAGCCTCTCAGGACAGAGAAACACCGGGGAGCTGTTTTTT
D: -; J: TRBJ1-1; V: TRBV11-2; size: -; CDR3: CASSIPRRGFTEAFF; DNA: TGTGCCAGCAGCATACCTCGCAGGGGTTTTACTGAAGCTTTCTTT
D: -; J: TRBJ2-3; V: TRBV9; size: -; CDR3: CASSVYSSGTDTQYF; DNA: TGTGCCAGCAGCGTATATAGCAGTGGTACAGATACGCAGTATTTT
D: TRBD2; J: TRBJ2-3; V: TRBV5-1; size: -; CDR3: CASSLGLAGDSSTDTQYF; DNA: TGCGCCAGCAGCTTGGGCCTAGCGGGGGACTCTAGCACAGATACGCAGTATTTT
D: -; J: TRBJ2-3; V: TRBV6-4; size: -; CDR3: CASILQTPGDSTDTQYF; DNA: TGTGCCAGCATCCTACAAACGCCGGGGGACTCCACAGATACGCAGTATTTT
D: TRBD1; J: TRBJ1-4; V: TRBV27; size: -; CDR3: CASSSTGATNEKLFF; DNA: TGTGCCAGCAGTTCCACAGGGGCCACTAATGAAAAACTGTTTTTT
D: TRBD1; J: TRBJ1-4; V: TRBV15; size: -; CDR3: CATRPTEGAWGEKLFF; DNA: TGTGCCACCAGACCTACGGAGGGGGCCTGGGGTGAAAAACTGTTTTTT
D: TRBD1; J: TRBJ2-7; V: TRBV10-1; size: -; CDR3: CASSDNRGYEQYF; DNA: TGCGCCAGCAGTGATAACAGGGGCTACGAGCAGTACTTC
D: -; J: TRBJ1-1; V: TRBV11-2; size: -; CDR3: CASSLAGQMNTEAFF; DNA: TGTGCCAGCAGCTTAGCCGGACAGATGAACACTGAAGCTTTCTTT
D: TRBD1; J: TRBJ2-3; V: TRBV10-3; size: -; CDR3: CAISDAGTALGTDTQYF; DNA: TGTGCCATCAGTGACGCCGGGACAGCTCTTGGCACAGATACGCAGTATTTT
D: TRBD2; J: TRBJ2-5; V: TRBV4-1; size: -; CDR3: CASSQVVWGGKSQETQYF; DNA: TGCGCCAGCAGCCAAGTGGTTTGGGGGGGGAAAAGCCAAGAGACCCAGTACTTC
D: TRBD2; J: TRBJ2-5; V: TRBV5-4; size: medium-sized; CDR3: CASSSSGGAYETQYF; DNA: TGTGCCAGCAGCTCCAGCGGGGGGGCGTATGAGACCCAGTACTTC
D: TRBD1; J: TRBJ1-5; V: TRBV6-5; size: few; CDR3: CASSYTGQGQPQHF; DNA: TGTGCCAGCAGTTACACCGGACAGGGACAGCCCCAGCATTTT
D: -; J: TRBJ1-1; V: TRBV11-2; size: -; CDR3: CASSLPRTREAFF; DNA: TGTGCCAGCAGCTTACCCCGGACTCGTGAAGCTTTCTTT
D: -; J: TRBJ1-6; V: TRBV19; size: -; CDR3: CASRKAGLQFSPLHF; DNA: TGTGCCAGTAGAAAAGCCGGGTTACAATTTTCACCCCTCCACTTT
D: TRBD2; J: TRBJ2-4; V: TRBV18; size: once; CDR3: CASSPGTSGGALAKNIQYF; DNA: TGTGCCAGCTCACCCGGGACTAGCGGGGGAGCCTTAGCCAAAAACATTCAGTACTTC
D: -; J: TRBJ1-2; V: TRBV2; size: -; CDR3: CASSAGGGYGYTF; DNA: TGTGCCAGCAGTGCGGGGGGTGGCTATGGCTACACCTTC
D: TRBD1; J: TRBJ2-7; V: TRBV24-1; size: -; CDR3: CATSDAGQGSYEQYF; DNA: TGTGCCACCAGTGATGCGGGACAGGGATCCTACGAGCAGTACTTC